The source of this TCR beta chain is a study of cytomegalovirus exposure and HLA in healthy donors. This CDR3 has 16 residues. Trimming cost V 4 bases and J 2 bases; bases outside gene matches: 3. Looked up from germline, CDR1 is MNHNS and CDR2 is SASEGT. Assay: immunoSEQ multiplex PCR; the TCRdb copy retains only in-frame clones and omits some. The data contain about 120,000 clones, around 90% of them seen just once; the ten biggest clones take up roughly 2%. This sequence was found in a woman aged 18 to 35 in good health and CMV-seronegative. The sample consisted of PBMCs. The chain is built from TRBV6-1 and TRBJ2-1, with 12 bases aligning to TRBD2. Here the CDR3 DNA reads TGTGCCAGCAGTGCGACTAGCGGGAGTCCCTACAATGAGCAGTTCTTC. Protein: CASSATSGSPYNEQFF.